Listed below are T cell receptor beta chains from one sample, sequenced in a study of T cell changes during pregnancy in multiple sclerosis. TCRdb's table, derived via immunoSEQ multiplex PCR, lists solely in-frame clones and lacks some. The sample gives around 52,000 clones, around 92% of which show up once; 0.16% is in the top ten. The specimen comprised CD4+ T cells from peripheral blood mononuclear cells, sampled after pregnancy. These receptors were obtained from a female donor in good health, enrolled as a control in a pregnancy study. Both conserved end residues are part of each CDR3. Fields, in order: clone size, V gene, J gene, D gene, CDR3 DNA, CDR3 protein. D genes are given only for firm matches. The size entry is marked missing in some rows and otherwise reads once, few, many or a size class.

NA	TRBV7-9	TRBJ2-3	TRBD2	TGTGCCAGCAGCCTCACGGTAGAGCGGGGTTTGGATACGCAGTATTTT	CASSLTVERGLDTQYF
NA	TRBV4-3	TRBJ1-2	TRBD1	TGCGCCAGCAGCCAAGACGCCGGGACAGGGCCTTATGGCTACACCTTC	CASSQDAGTGPYGYTF
once	TRBV18	TRBJ2-5	NA	TGTGCCAGCTCACCCTTTGGGGGGGCCACTGAGACCCAGTACTTC	CASSPFGGATETQYF
NA	TRBV7-6	TRBJ2-7	TRBD1	TGTGCCAGCAGCTTAGGGACAGGGTTTGTGGAGCAGTACTTC	CASSLGTGFVEQYF
NA	TRBV27	TRBJ2-1	TRBD2	TGTGCCAGCAGTTTACGGGGGGGGGCCCCCTATGAGCAGTTCTTC	CASSLRGGAPYEQFF
NA	TRBV6-5	TRBJ1-5	NA	TGTGCCAGCAGTCCCACCGGTTATAGCAATCAGCCCCAGCATTTT	CASSPTGYSNQPQHF
NA	TRBV18	TRBJ2-5	TRBD1	TGTGCCAGCTCACGGGGACAGCAAGAGACCCAGTACTTC	CASSRGQQETQYF
NA	TRBV19	TRBJ1-5	NA	TGTGCCAGTAGTATAGTGGGGGGTAGTAATCAGCCCCAGCATTTT	CASSIVGGSNQPQHF
NA	TRBV7-9	TRBJ1-4	TRBD1	TGTGCCAGCAGCTCCGGACAGGTGATAACGGAAAAACTGTTTTTT	CASSSGQVITEKLFF
NA	TRBV4-2	TRBJ2-3	TRBD2	TGTGCCAGCAGCCAAGGCCTAGCGGGGGGGCGGGGTAGGGCAGATACGCAGTATTTT	CASSQGLAGGRGRADTQYF
once	TRBV5-5	TRBJ1-4	NA	TGTGCCAGCAGCTTGCGTGAAAAACTGTTTTTT	CASSLREKLFF
NA	TRBV13	TRBJ2-3	NA	TGTGCCAGCAGCCCACGGGGGATCTTTTCTAGCACAGATACGCAGTATTTT	CASSPRGIFSSTDTQYF
NA	TRBV7-6	TRBJ2-2	TRBD1	TGTGCCAGCAGCCCACAGGGGGTCGCCGGGGAGCTGTTTTTT	CASSPQGVAGELFF
once	TRBV5-8	TRBJ1-1	TRBD1	TGTGCCAGCAGCATCGACCACAGGGGCCGCACTGAAGCTTTCTTT	CASSIDHRGRTEAFF
NA	TRBV19	TRBJ2-1	NA	TGTGCCACCGACAATGAGCAGTTCTTC	CATDNEQFF
once	TRBV7-9	TRBJ1-2	TRBD1	TGTGCCAGCAGCGCCGGACAGGAGGGCTATGGCTACACCTTC	CASSAGQEGYGYTF
NA	TRBV18	TRBJ1-4	TRBD1	TGTGCCAGCTCCCGGGCGGGACAGTCAAATGAAAAACTGTTTTTT	CASSRAGQSNEKLFF
NA	TRBV6-4	TRBJ1-2	NA	TGTGCCAGCGAGGGCTATGGCTACACCTTC	CASEGYGYTF
NA	TRBV5-4	TRBJ1-2	TRBD1	TGTGCCAGCAGCTCCACAGGGGTCTATGGCTACACCTTC	CASSSTGVYGYTF
NA	TRBV5-6	TRBJ2-4	NA	TGTGCCAGCAGCTTGTTGCGGTCAGGGCCAGCCAAAAACATTCAGTACTTC	CASSLLRSGPAKNIQYF
NA	TRBV15	TRBJ1-6	NA	TGTGCCACCAGCAGAGACACAGGGAATTCACCCCTCCACTTT	CATSRDTGNSPLHF
NA	TRBV5-1	TRBJ1-1	TRBD1	TGCGCCAGCAGCTTGGAGGGACAGGGGGCAGGCACTGAAGCTTTCTTT	CASSLEGQGAGTEAFF
NA	TRBV11-2	TRBJ1-3	NA	TGTGCCAGCAGCCCCGGGGTCTCTGGAAACACCATATATTTT	CASSPGVSGNTIYF
NA	TRBV4-3	TRBJ2-3	NA	TGCGCCAGCAGTTATAGCAAGAGCACAGATACGCAGTATTTT	CASSYSKSTDTQYF
once	TRBV13	TRBJ1-1	TRBD1	TGTGCCAGCAGGCGGGACAGGGACACTGAAGCTTTCTTT	CASRRDRDTEAFF
NA	TRBV5-1	TRBJ2-1	TRBD1	TGCGCCAGCAGCTTAGGAGACAGGGGACAGGAGCAGTTCTTC	CASSLGDRGQEQFF
NA	TRBV7-2	TRBJ2-7	NA	TGTGCCAGCAGCCTAAACTACGAGCAGTACTTC	CASSLNYEQYF
NA	TRBV12-5	TRBJ2-2	NA	TGTGCTAGTGGTTTGGTACGGCAGGGGTACACCGGGGAGCTGTTTTTT	CASGLVRQGYTGELFF
NA	TRBV6-5	TRBJ1-3	TRBD1	TGTGCCAGCAGTGGGGACAGGGGGAGAAACACCATATATTTT	CASSGDRGRNTIYF
NA	TRBV10-3	TRBJ2-3	NA	TGTGCCATCAGTGAAGGCAGGGTCCCGGATACGCAGTATTTT	CAISEGRVPDTQYF
NA	TRBV21-1	TRBJ2-3	NA	TGTGCCAGCAGCACCCAGGCGCATCGGAGGACAGATACGCAGTATTTT	CASSTQAHRRTDTQYF
NA	TRBV4-2	TRBJ1-5	TRBD1	TGTGCCAGCAGCCAAGACCCGACAGGGGTTCAGCCCCAGCATTTT	CASSQDPTGVQPQHF
NA	TRBV19	TRBJ1-1	NA	TGTGCCAGTAGTAGACCAGGGGTTACTGAAGCTTTCTTT	CASSRPGVTEAFF
once	TRBV4-2	TRBJ2-7	NA	TGTGCCAGCAGCCAACAGGTGCGCGAGCAGTACTTC	CASSQQVREQYF
NA	TRBV10-3	TRBJ2-3	TRBD1	TGTGCCTCCAAGACAGGGGAAGATACGCAGTATTTT	CASKTGEDTQYF
NA	TRBV28	TRBJ1-2	TRBD1	TGTGCCAGCAGTGCAGGGGGGAAGTATGGCTACACCTTC	CASSAGGKYGYTF
NA	TRBV2	TRBJ2-7	TRBD1	TGTGCCAGCAGAAGGAACCGGGACAGGGGGTCGTCTGAGCAGTACTTC	CASRRNRDRGSSEQYF
NA	TRBV6-1	TRBJ1-1	NA	TGTGCCAGCAGGGGAAACCCCGGGGGGGCAGGGGCTTTCTTT	CASRGNPGGAGAFF
NA	TRBV6-6	TRBJ1-3	TRBD1	TGTGCCAGCAGAGGGACAGGGGGAAACACCATATATTTT	CASRGTGGNTIYF
NA	TRBV30	TRBJ1-5	NA	TGTGCCTGGAGTCTACCGCCCCAGCCCCAGCATTTT	CAWSLPPQPQHF
NA	TRBV7-9	TRBJ1-3	NA	TGTGCCAGTGAGCGAAAACGCAAGACAGGAGGAAACACCATATATTTT	CASERKRKTGGNTIYF
NA	TRBV5-1	TRBJ2-7	NA	TGCGCCAGCAGCTTTGGCGGAATATACGAGCAGTACTTC	CASSFGGIYEQYF
NA	TRBV20-1	TRBJ1-2	NA	TGCAGTGCCGAGCGTGATGTCGGCTACACCTTC	CSAERDVGYTF
few	TRBV28	TRBJ2-2	TRBD1	TGTGGTGCGACCGGGACAGCGGACACCGGGGAGCTGTTTTTT	CGATGTADTGELFF